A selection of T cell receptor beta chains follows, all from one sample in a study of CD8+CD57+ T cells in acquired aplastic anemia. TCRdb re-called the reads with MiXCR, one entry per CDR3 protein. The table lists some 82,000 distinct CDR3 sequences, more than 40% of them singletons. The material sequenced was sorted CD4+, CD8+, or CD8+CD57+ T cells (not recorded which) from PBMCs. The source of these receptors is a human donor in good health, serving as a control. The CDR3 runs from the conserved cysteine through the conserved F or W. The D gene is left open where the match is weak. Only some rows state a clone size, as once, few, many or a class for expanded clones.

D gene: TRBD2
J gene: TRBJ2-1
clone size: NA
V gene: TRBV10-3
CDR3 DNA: TGTGCCATCAGTGAGTCAGGTAGCGGGACACTCAATGAGCAGTTCTTC
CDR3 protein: CAISESGSGTLNEQFF

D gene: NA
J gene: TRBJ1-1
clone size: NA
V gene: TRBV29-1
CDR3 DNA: TGCAGCGTTGGTCAGGGCTTCACTGAAGCTTTCTTT
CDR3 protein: CSVGQGFTEAFF

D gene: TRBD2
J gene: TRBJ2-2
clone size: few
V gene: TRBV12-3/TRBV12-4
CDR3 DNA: TGTGCCAGCAGAGCGGGAGGGCCTGTCGGGGAGCTGTTTTTT
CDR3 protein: CASRAGGPVGELFF

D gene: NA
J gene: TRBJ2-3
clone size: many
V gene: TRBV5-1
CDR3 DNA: TGCGCCAGCAGCCCAGAAATTGGGGGTCGGGATACGCAGTATTTT
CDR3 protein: CASSPEIGGRDTQYF

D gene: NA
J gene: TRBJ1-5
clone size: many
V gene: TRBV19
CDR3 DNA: TGTGCCAGTAGTTTGCAGCATAGCAATCAGCCCCAGCATTTT
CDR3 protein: CASSLQHSNQPQHF

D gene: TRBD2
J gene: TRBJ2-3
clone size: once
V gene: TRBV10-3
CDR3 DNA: TGTGCCATCAATTCGCCGATAGCGGGGGGAGGCACAGATACGCAGTATTTT
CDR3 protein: CAINSPIAGGGTDTQYF

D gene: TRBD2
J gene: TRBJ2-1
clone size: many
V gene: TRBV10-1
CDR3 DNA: TGCGCCAGCAGTGAGGGGACTAGAACCATTCGCGTGGATGAGCAGTTCTTC
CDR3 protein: CASSEGTRTIRVDEQFF

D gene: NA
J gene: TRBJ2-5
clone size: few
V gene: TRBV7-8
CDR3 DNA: TGTGCCAGCGGTACGTGGGAAGAGACCCAGTACTTC
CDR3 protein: CASGTWEETQYF

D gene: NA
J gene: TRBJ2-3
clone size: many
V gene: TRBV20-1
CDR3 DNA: TGCAGTGCTATCCCCCGGCTATACACAGATACGCAGTATTTT
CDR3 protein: CSAIPRLYTDTQYF

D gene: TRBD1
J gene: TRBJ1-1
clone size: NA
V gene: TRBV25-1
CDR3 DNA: TGTGCCAGCAGTGAATTGGGACAGGGAGCCACTGAAGCTTTCTTT
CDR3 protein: CASSELGQGATEAFF

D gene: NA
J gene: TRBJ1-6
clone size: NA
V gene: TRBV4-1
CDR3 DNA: TGCGCCAGCAGCCAAAGTATGGGGGATTCACCCCTCCACTTT
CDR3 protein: CASSQSMGDSPLHF

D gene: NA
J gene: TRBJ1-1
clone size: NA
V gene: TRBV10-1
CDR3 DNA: TGCGCCAGCAGTGAGTCGAAAGGCCTTGAAGCTTTCTTT
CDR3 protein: CASSESKGLEAFF

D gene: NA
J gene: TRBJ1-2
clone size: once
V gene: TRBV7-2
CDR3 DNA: TGTGCCAGCAGCGTAGACGGCGGGGTCGTCGGCTACACCTTC
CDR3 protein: CASSVDGGVVGYTF

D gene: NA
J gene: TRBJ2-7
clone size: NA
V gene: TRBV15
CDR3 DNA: TGTGCCACCAGCAGAGATCGCAGCTACGAGCAGTACTTC
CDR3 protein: CATSRDRSYEQYF

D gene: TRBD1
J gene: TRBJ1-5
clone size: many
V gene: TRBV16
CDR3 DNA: TGTGCCAGCAGTTCAGGGGGAAGGGGTCAGCCCCAGCATTTT
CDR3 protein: CASSSGGRGQPQHF

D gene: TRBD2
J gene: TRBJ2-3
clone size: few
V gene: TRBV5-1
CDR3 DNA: TGCGCCAGCAGCCTGGGACTAGCGGGGGGCACAGATACGCAGTATTTT
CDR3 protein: CASSLGLAGGTDTQYF

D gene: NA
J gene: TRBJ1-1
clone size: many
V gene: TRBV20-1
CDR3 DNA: TGCAGTGCCCCCTGGAGGAACACTGAAGCTTTCTTT
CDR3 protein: CSAPWRNTEAFF

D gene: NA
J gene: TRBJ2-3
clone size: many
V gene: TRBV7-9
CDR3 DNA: TGTGCCAGCAGCTCATTCGGGGGAGATACGCAGTATTTT
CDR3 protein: CASSSFGGDTQYF

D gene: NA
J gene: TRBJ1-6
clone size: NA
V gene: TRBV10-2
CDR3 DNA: TGCGCCAGCAGCGACCGTTCGGGGGGCAATTCACCCCTCCACTTT
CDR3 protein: CASSDRSGGNSPLHF

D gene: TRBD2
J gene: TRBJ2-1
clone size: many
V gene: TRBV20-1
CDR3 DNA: TGCAGTGCCGCCTGGACTAGCAGCTACAATGAGCAGTTCTTC
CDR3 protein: CSAAWTSSYNEQFF

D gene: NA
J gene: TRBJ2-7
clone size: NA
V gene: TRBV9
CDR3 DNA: TGTGCCAGCAGCGTAGCCGGGGGATCAATTTACTACGAGCAGTACTTC
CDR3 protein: CASSVAGGSIYYEQYF

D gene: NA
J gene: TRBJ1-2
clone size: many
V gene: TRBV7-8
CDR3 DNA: TGTGCCAGCAGCTCCGGACAGAACTATGGCTACACCTTC
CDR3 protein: CASSSGQNYGYTF

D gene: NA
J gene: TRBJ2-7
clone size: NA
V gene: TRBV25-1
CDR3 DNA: TGTGCCAGCAGCTTAGGTTACCGCAACGAGCAGTACTTC
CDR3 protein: CASSLGYRNEQYF

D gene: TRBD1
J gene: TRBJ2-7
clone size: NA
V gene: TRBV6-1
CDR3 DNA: TGTGCCAGCACATTTGGGACAGGAGAATCCTACGGGCAGTACTTC
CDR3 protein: CASTFGTGESYGQYF

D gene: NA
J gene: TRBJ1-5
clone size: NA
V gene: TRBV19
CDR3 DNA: TGTGCCAGTAGTATTAGTCAGCCCCAGCATTTT
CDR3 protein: CASSISQPQHF

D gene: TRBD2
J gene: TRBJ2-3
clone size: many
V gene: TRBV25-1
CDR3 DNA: TGTGCCAGCAGCCCCGGGGGGGCGGTAAGCACAGATACGCAGTATTTT
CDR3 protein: CASSPGGAVSTDTQYF

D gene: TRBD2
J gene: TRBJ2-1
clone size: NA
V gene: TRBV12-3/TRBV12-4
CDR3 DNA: TGTGCCAGCAGTTTCTCCGGGGCTAGCGGGTTCGATGAGCAGTTCTTC
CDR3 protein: CASSFSGASGFDEQFF